The entry below describes one TCR beta chain. In the source study's methods: Cell counts per sample came from amplifying reference gene primers. Repertoires were generated with immunoSEQ multiplex PCR, while TCRdb's copy carries only in-frame clones and drops some. The DNA gave D and trimming, while V, J and clone size come from that table. This repertoire shows roughly 57,000 clones, about 80% found once; its top ten account for around 21%. The record originates from a study of blood T cell repertoires in COVID-19. For the study at large: The origin of the acute and convalescent COVID-19 samples was the United States, Italy and Spain. T cells, B-cell-depleted T cells, or PBMCs supplied cDNA or gDNA.

Per germline, CDR1 DFQATT and CDR2 SNEGSKA (reference sequence). The CDR3 is made up of 14 amino acids. Trimming at V came to 6 bases and at J to 1 base, leaving 7 bases not matched to a gene. Seattle participants joined during active infection and were tracked over time. This chain uses TRBV20-1 with TRBJ2-7; 9 bases are shared with TRBD2. The sequence was collected from a man aged 30-40 years with COVID-19, enrolled during active disease. Sequenced material: peripheral blood. The CDR3 region is CSASSGGRSYEQYF. The CDR3 DNA sequence: TGCAGTGCGAGTAGCGGGGGAAGGTCCTACGAGCAGTACTTC.